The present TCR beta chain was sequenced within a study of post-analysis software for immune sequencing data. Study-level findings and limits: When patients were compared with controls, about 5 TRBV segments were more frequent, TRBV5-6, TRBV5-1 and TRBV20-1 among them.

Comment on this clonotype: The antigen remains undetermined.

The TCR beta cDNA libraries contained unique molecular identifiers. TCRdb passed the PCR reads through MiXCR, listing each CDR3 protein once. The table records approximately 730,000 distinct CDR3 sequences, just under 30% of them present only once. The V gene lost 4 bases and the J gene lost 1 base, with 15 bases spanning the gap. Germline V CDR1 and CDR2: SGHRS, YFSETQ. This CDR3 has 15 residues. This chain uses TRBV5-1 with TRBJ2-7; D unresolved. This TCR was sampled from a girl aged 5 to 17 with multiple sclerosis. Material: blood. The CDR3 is CASSPEGWNSYEQYF. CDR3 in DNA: TGCGCCAGCAGCCCCGAAGGATGGAATTCCTACGAGCAGTACTTC.